The rows below give T cell receptor beta chains drawn from one sample of a study of response to subunit inactivated influenza vaccine. TCRdb re-called the RT-PCR reads with MiXCR, one entry per CDR3 protein. Of around 250,000 distinct CDR3 sequences listed, over 9% were seen once; the top ten hold less than 8.5%. The material sequenced was non-naive T cells sorted from PBMCs, taken about 14 days before vaccination. These receptors all stem from a man in his fifties or sixties who received an inactivated influenza vaccine. CDR3s include the opening cysteine and the closing phenylalanine or tryptophan. A D gene is named only where the DNA matches it firmly. Rows give clone size only sometimes, using once, few, many, or a class for an expanded clone.

.,TRBV7-9,many,TRBJ1-4,CAYGGEKLFF,TGTGCCTATGGAGGTGAAAAACTGTTTTTT
.,TRBV7-8,many,TRBJ2-7,CASSLVRQGAYEQYF,TGTGCCAGCAGCTTAGTTAGGCAGGGAGCCTACGAGCAGTACTTC
.,TRBV28,.,TRBJ1-2,CASTLNPSYGYTF,TGTGCCAGCACCTTAAACCCCAGCTATGGCTACACCTTC
TRBD1,TRBV6-2/TRBV6-3,few,TRBJ2-7,CASSPGQGYSYEQYF,TGTGCCAGCAGTCCGGGACAGGGATATTCCTACGAGCAGTACTTC
TRBD2,TRBV12-3/TRBV12-4,many,TRBJ2-3,CASSPLSGASTDTQYF,TGTGCCAGCAGTCCGCTGAGCGGGGCTAGCACAGATACGCAGTATTTT
TRBD2,TRBV4-2,.,TRBJ2-1,CASSQEDGGALEQFF,TGTGCCAGCAGCCAAGAAGACGGGGGGGCCTTGGAGCAGTTCTTC
.,TRBV11-2,many,TRBJ1-1,CASSSLTENTEAFF,TGTGCCAGCAGCTCCCTGACAGAGAACACTGAAGCTTTCTTT
.,TRBV2,.,TRBJ1-3,CASSREGFGNTIYF,TGTGCCAGCAGCCGAGAGGGGTTCGGAAACACCATATATTTT
.,TRBV10-2,few,TRBJ2-7,CASSESSLQSYEQYF,TGCGCCAGCAGTGAGTCGTCACTACAATCCTACGAGCAGTACTTC
.,TRBV6-5,.,TRBJ2-7,CASSYSWDSPYEQYF,TGTGCCAGCAGTTACTCCTGGGACTCGCCCTACGAGCAGTACTTC
.,TRBV7-2,.,TRBJ1-5,CASSLVEGNQPQHF,TGTGCCAGCAGCTTAGTGGAGGGCAATCAGCCCCAGCATTTT
.,TRBV4-2,.,TRBJ2-3,CASSQPDSLPDTQYF,TGTGCCAGCAGCCAACCGGACAGTTTACCAGATACGCAGTATTTT
.,TRBV20-1,.,TRBJ2-1,CSARFGANEQFF,TGCAGTGCTAGATTCGGGGCCAATGAGCAGTTCTTC
TRBD1,TRBV6-1,.,TRBJ2-5,CASSPMIGTGGETQYF,TGTGCCAGCAGTCCCATGATAGGGACAGGGGGCGAGACCCAGTACTTC
.,TRBV6-2/TRBV6-3,few,TRBJ1-6,CASSYITGASAVLHF,TGTGCCAGCAGTTACATTACGGGGGCCTCAGCGGTCCTCCACTTT
.,TRBV20-1,many,TRBJ2-1,CSARPGSYNEQFF,TGCAGTGCTCGCCCTGGGTCCTACAATGAGCAGTTCTTC
.,TRBV6-2/TRBV6-3,many,TRBJ1-1,CASSYSAPTEAFF,TGTGCCAGCAGTTACTCTGCACCCACTGAAGCTTTCTTT
TRBD2,TRBV6-2/TRBV6-3,.,TRBJ2-1,CASSYPREAFYNEQFF,TGTGCCAGCAGTTACCCGCGGGAGGCTTTCTACAATGAGCAGTTCTTC
TRBD1,TRBV28,few,TRBJ2-6,CASSLPTGQRANVLTF,TGTGCCAGCAGTTTACCGACAGGGCAAAGGGCCAACGTCCTGACTTTC
.,TRBV19,few,TRBJ1-5,CASSISGGVSQPQHF,TGTGCCAGTAGTATATCCGGGGGCGTCAGTCAGCCCCAGCATTTT
TRBD2,TRBV20-1,.,TRBJ2-1,CSAINLAGNEQFF,TGCAGTGCTATAAACCTAGCGGGCAATGAGCAGTTCTTC
.,TRBV28,few,TRBJ2-2,CASRTLAKFTGELFF,TGTGCCAGCAGGACCCTAGCGAAGTTCACCGGGGAGCTGTTTTTT
.,TRBV18,few,TRBJ2-4,CASSPPTTVGAKNIQYF,TGTGCCAGCTCACCACCGACGACAGTAGGGGCCAAAAACATTCAGTACTTC
TRBD2,TRBV28,many,TRBJ2-3,CASSRLLAGGADTQYF,TGTGCCAGCAGTCGCCTCTTAGCGGGAGGCGCAGATACGCAGTATTTT
TRBD1,TRBV29-1,few,TRBJ2-1,CSVRDRASYNEQFF,TGCAGCGTCAGGGACAGGGCCTCCTACAATGAGCAGTTCTTC
.,TRBV24-1,few,TRBJ2-5,CATSEPSVQETQYF,TGTGCCACCAGTGAACCCTCAGTCCAAGAGACCCAGTACTTC
TRBD2,TRBV7-2,.,TRBJ2-7,CASSPSGGRSYEQYF,TGTGCCAGCAGCCCTAGCGGGGGACGCTCCTACGAGCAGTACTTC
TRBD2,TRBV11-2,many,TRBJ2-1,CASSLRLADYLSYNEQFF,TGTGCCAGCAGCTTAAGACTAGCGGATTACCTATCCTACAATGAGCAGTTCTTC
TRBD2,TRBV11-1,many,TRBJ2-3,CASSLPPRLAGRTDTQYF,TGTGCCAGCAGCTTACCCCCCCGACTAGCGGGGCGCACAGATACGCAGTATTTT
TRBD2,TRBV20-1,many,TRBJ2-7,CGTSGSYEQYF,TGCGGGACTAGCGGGAGTTACGAGCAGTACTTC
TRBD1,TRBV29-1,.,TRBJ1-1,CSVDHPPTGRDTEAFF,TGCAGCGTTGACCACCCCCCGACAGGGCGGGACACTGAAGCTTTCTTT
TRBD1,TRBV7-2,few,TRBJ2-5,CASSTGQGVRETQYF,TGTGCCAGCAGCACGGGACAGGGGGTTCGGGAGACCCAGTACTTC
TRBD1,TRBV5-6,many,TRBJ2-7,CASSLRQGIDEQYF,TGTGCCAGCAGCTTGAGACAGGGGATCGACGAGCAGTACTTC
TRBD1,TRBV7-2,.,TRBJ2-1,CASSFQGAGNEQFF,TGTGCCAGCAGCTTCCAGGGGGCGGGCAATGAGCAGTTCTTC
TRBD1,TRBV7-9,few,TRBJ2-5,CASSPLGQGRMETQYF,TGTGCCAGCAGCCCACTGGGACAGGGGCGGATGGAGACCCAGTACTTC
.,TRBV12-3/TRBV12-4,many,TRBJ2-7,CASSTGTSYEQYF,TGTGCCAGCAGTACAGGGACCAGCTACGAGCAGTACTTC
.,TRBV28,few,TRBJ1-2,CASSPGEWAVGYGYTF,TGTGCCAGCAGCCCCGGGGAGTGGGCTGTTGGCTATGGCTACACCTTC
TRBD2,TRBV11-2,few,TRBJ2-3,CASSFQLAGGSTDTQYF,TGTGCCAGCAGCTTTCAACTAGCGGGGGGTAGCACAGATACGCAGTATTTT
.,TRBV12-5,.,TRBJ2-2,CASGLDPEGMTGELFF,TGTGCTAGTGGTTTGGACCCCGAAGGAATGACCGGGGAGCTGTTTTTT
TRBD2,TRBV6-5,few,TRBJ2-3,CASSYVSSGRAPDTQYF,TGTGCCAGCAGTTACGTCTCTAGCGGGAGGGCCCCAGATACGCAGTATTTT
.,TRBV5-1,few,TRBJ2-5,CASSTTGTSKPETQYF,TGCGCCAGCAGCACAACCGGGACATCGAAACCGGAGACCCAGTACTTC
.,TRBV3-1,.,TRBJ1-2,CASSQDFRKNGYTF,TGTGCCAGCAGCCAAGATTTCCGGAAGAATGGCTACACCTTC
TRBD2,TRBV12-3/TRBV12-4,.,TRBJ2-3,CASSLVAGAGTDTQYF,TGTGCCAGCAGTTTGGTAGCGGGAGCGGGGACAGATACGCAGTATTTT
.,TRBV6-1,few,TRBJ2-7,CASSSSVEGVSRQYF,TGTGCCAGCAGCAGCTCGGTGGAGGGGGTATCTAGGCAGTACTTC
.,TRBV7-2,.,TRBJ2-3,CASRLPAHGNTQYF,TGTGCCAGCAGGCTCCCGGCCCACGGGAACACGCAGTATTTT
.,TRBV29-1,few,TRBJ2-1,CSVKRTVSNEQFF,TGCAGCGTTAAGAGGACAGTTTCCAATGAGCAGTTCTTC
TRBD2,TRBV5-1,.,TRBJ2-2,CASGTSGWGGELFF,TGCGCCAGTGGGACTAGCGGCTGGGGCGGGGAGCTGTTTTTT
TRBD2,TRBV3-1,.,TRBJ2-3,CASSRNIKLAGGSDTQYF,TGTGCCAGCAGCCGTAACATAAAACTAGCGGGGGGGTCAGATACGCAGTATTTT
.,TRBV10-3,.,TRBJ2-3,CAISEVAARADTQYF,TGTGCCATCAGTGAGGTAGCGGCTCGGGCAGATACGCAGTATTTT
.,TRBV7-2,many,TRBJ2-3,CASSLSPNRLGANTQYF,TGTGCCAGCAGCTTATCGCCTAATCGACTGGGGGCTAATACGCAGTATTTT
TRBD1,TRBV30,few,TRBJ2-3,CAWSVQGLWDTQYF,TGTGCCTGGAGTGTACAGGGGTTGTGGGATACGCAGTATTTT
TRBD1,TRBV7-9,many,TRBJ2-5,CASSLRRQGQETQYF,TGTGCCAGCAGCTTAAGGAGACAGGGACAAGAGACCCAGTACTTC
.,TRBV10-3,many,TRBJ2-1,CAISEGNEQFF,TGTGCCATCAGTGAGGGTAATGAGCAGTTCTTC